This T cell receptor (beta chain) was found in a study of T cell responses to AZD1222 COVID-19 vaccine. Study-level points and caveats: The study reported that nearly half of spike-specific TCRs target unmutated variant regions.

In the case of this clone: As yet, its antigen is unknown.

TCRdb's copy holds only in-frame clones and misses some; the assay was immunoSEQ multiplex PCR. Here the sample spans roughly 120,000 clones, about 88% being singletons. The CDR3 is 14 amino acids. Germline CDR1 and CDR2: SGHRS and YFSETQ. Trimming stripped 4 bases from V and 0 bases from J, with 10 bases between. The sequence came from an adult in good health. The source was peripheral blood, collected on day 0 of AZD1222 vaccination. The chain employs TRBV5-1 and TRBJ1-1; tentatively, D is TRBD1 (5 bases). The DNA of the CDR3 is TGCGCCAGCAGCCCACAGGCCATGAACACTGAAGCTTTCTTT. It is translated as CASSPQAMNTEAFF.